A single sample is the source of the 25 T cell receptor beta chains below, sequenced in a study of blood T cell repertoires in COVID-19. TCRdb's copy holds only in-frame clones and misses some; the assay was immunoSEQ multiplex PCR. The table has a few hundred thousand clones, more than 75% seen once. Sequenced input: peripheral blood. These receptor sequences come from a man aged 45 to 65 with acute or convalescent COVID-19.

V and J are TRBV5-1 and TRBJ1-4; 9 bases fit TRBD1. The CDR3 extends over 16 amino acids. Germline CDR1 SGHRS, CDR2 YFSETQ. V lost 2 bases to trimming and J lost 8 bases; unmatched junction nucleotides: 10. The CDR3 nucleotides read TGCGCCAGCAGCTTTTCCCCGACAGGGGGAAGAGAAAAACTGTTTTTT. It codes for CASSFSPTGGREKLFF.

This chain connects TRBV27 to TRBJ1-3; 8 bases are shared with TRBD1. This CDR3 is built from 15 residues. CDR1 is MNHEY and CDR2 is SMNVEV in the germline V gene (reference sequence). Trimming at V came to 6 bases and at J to 0 bases, leaving 4 bases not matched to a gene. The CDR3 reads CASSGTGGSGNTIYF. In DNA, the CDR3 is TGTGCCAGCAGCGGTACAGGGGGCTCTGGAAACACCATATATTTT.

The chain couples TRBV21-1 to TRBJ2-7; TRBD1, as called in the table, went unchecked against the DNA. TRBV21-1 is a pseudogene segment. The CDR3 contains 15 residues. CDR3 in DNA: TGTGCCAGCAGCAAAAAGCACAGAGTTTCTTACGAGCAGTACTTC. Translating it yields CASSKKHRVSYEQYF.

The chain links TRBV19 to TRBJ2-2; 8 bases map to TRBD1. The CDR3 covers 14 residues. With V trimmed by 7 bases and J by 3 bases, 4 bases remained unmatched. Germline V gene lookup returns CDR1 LNHDA and CDR2 SQIVND (reference sequence). In nucleotides, the CDR3 is TGTGCCAGTATTGGCAGGGGGCACACCGGGGAGCTGTTTTTT. It encodes CASIGRGHTGELFF.

The rearrangement uses TRBV6-6 and TRBJ2-7; 8 bases line up with TRBD1. Losses at the gene ends were 2 bases for V and 0 bases for J; bases not matched to a gene: 3. Germline V lookup: CDR1 MNHNY, CDR2 SVGAGI (reference sequence). This CDR3 is built from 15 residues. The CDR3 nucleotides are TGTGCCAGCAGTTACGGACAGGGCCACTCCTACGAGCAGTACTTC. Encoded protein: CASSYGQGHSYEQYF.

This clone was seen once. The gene calls are TRBV11-2 and TRBJ1-2; 8 nucleotides line up with TRBD1. Germline V lookup: CDR1 SGHAT, CDR2 FQNNGV. This CDR3 contains 13 residues. Germline trimming cut 3 bases from V and 6 bases from J; bases unmatched to any gene: 3. The CDR3 coding sequence is TGTGCCAGCAGCTTCCGGACAGGGAATGGCTACACCTTC. The encoded protein is CASSFRTGNGYTF.

This chain connects TRBV5-6 to TRBJ1-1; tentatively, D is TRBD1 (5 bases). The CDR3 contains 13 residues. In germline, CDR1 is SGHDT, CDR2 YYEEEE. The V end was cut by 3 bases, the J end by 4 bases, with 10 bases between. CDR3 in DNA: TGTGCCAGCAGCTCCAGGGTAGGCACTGAAGCTTTCTTT. It translates to CASSSRVGTEAFF.

V and J are TRBV7-8 and TRBJ2-3, with a tentative D call TRBD1 (8 bases). Trimming stripped 6 bases from V and 3 bases from J, with 22 bases between. The CDR3 length is 17 residues. From germline, CDR1 is SGHVS and CDR2 FQNEAQ. Here the CDR3 reads CASRRHPGQGGTDTQYF. In DNA, the CDR3 is TGTGCCAGCAGACGTCACCCCGGACAGGGAGGGACAGATACGCAGTATTTT. Drawing the rest from reference TRBV7-8 and TRBJ2-3, the complete variable domain is GAGVSQSPRYKVAKRGQDVALRCDPISGHVSLFWYQQALGQGPEFLTYFQNEAQLDKSGLPSDRFFAERPEGSVSTLKIQRTQQEDSAVYLCASRRHPGQGGTDTQYFGPGTRLTVL.

This rearrangement joins TRBV2 to TRBJ1-5; D might be TRBD1 (6 bases). CDR1 is SNHLY, CDR2 FYNNEI, per germline. The CDR3 is made up of 14 amino acids. Trimming pared 8 bases from V and 6 bases from J, leaving 17 bases between. The CDR3 here is CASGGRETGQPQHF. The CDR3 DNA reads TGTGCCAGCGGGGGCAGGGAGACTGGTCAGCCCCAGCATTTT. The full variable domain, rest sourced from reference TRBV2 and TRBJ1-5, is EPEVTQTPSHQVTQMGQEVILRCVPISNHLYFYWYRQILGQKVEFLVSFYNNEISEKSEIFDDQFSVERPDGSNFTLKIRSTKLEDSAMYFCASGGRETGQPQHFGDGTRLSIL.

The J gene is TRBJ1-1, the V gene TRBV6-5; tentatively, D is TRBD1 (5 bases). The ends were cut back, 0 bases at V and 1 base at J, with 12 bases in the middle. This CDR3 comprises 16 residues. CDR1 and CDR2 from the germline V gene are MNHEY and SVGAGI. For the CDR3, the DNA is TGTGCCAGCAGTTACTCTACAGGTAGGGGGAACACTGAAGCTTTCTTT. It codes for CASSYSTGRGNTEAFF.

This clone was seen a handful of times. This chain uses TRBV5-1 with TRBJ1-2; 8 bases map to TRBD1. CDR1 and CDR2 (germline): SGHRS, YFSETQ. V shed 1 base and J 7 bases; nucleotides not matched to a gene: 6. The CDR3 length is 14 residues. CDR3 region: CASSLLGQGFGYTF. The CDR3 DNA reads TGCGCCAGCAGCTTGCTCGGACAGGGATTTGGCTACACCTTC.

This chain joins TRBV7-8 and TRBJ1-2, with D maybe TRBD1 (5 bases). Deletions cut 8 bases from V and 3 bases from J, with 19 bases between. Germline loops: CDR1 SGHVS, CDR2 FQNEAQ. The CDR3 spans 15 residues. CDR3 DNA: TGTGCCAGCGCACCAATGGGCCAGGGTGACTATGGCTACACCTTC. Translating it yields CASAPMGQGDYGYTF.

The table lists this clone with a few counts. The V gene is TRBV23-1, the J gene TRBJ1-3; D gene uncertain. TRBV23-1 is recorded as an ORF, its role being uncertain. CDR3 size: 15 residues. Trimming removed 4 bases at V and 1 base at J, with 11 bases between. CDR3: CASSRPRRSGNTIYF. CDR3 nucleotide sequence: TGCGCCAGCAGTCGACCGCGGCGTTCTGGAAACACCATATATTTT.

The rearrangement links TRBV6-5 to TRBJ1-1; TRBD1 matches at 7 bases. CDR1 is MNHEY and CDR2 is SVGAGI in the germline V gene. This CDR3 comprises 16 residues. With V trimmed by 2 bases and J by 2 bases, 8 bases remained unmatched. CDR3 sequence (DNA): TGTGCCAGCAGTTACGGCTCACAGGGGACCAACACTGAAGCTTTCTTT. Amino acid sequence: CASSYGSQGTNTEAFF.

The gene calls are TRBV2 and TRBJ1-1; no reliable D call. Trimming pared 3 bases from V and 0 bases from J, leaving 11 bases between. The CDR3 runs to 15 residues. In germline, CDR1 is SNHLY, CDR2 FYNNEI. The CDR3 region has the DNA TGTGCCAGCAGTGATTACGGGATCGTGAACACTGAAGCTTTCTTT. Translation gives CASSDYGIVNTEAFF.

This clone is a singleton in its sample. This chain uses TRBV2 with TRBJ1-2, with D possibly matching TRBD1 (6 bases). The CDR3 extends over 15 amino acids. Germline V lookup: CDR1 SNHLY, CDR2 FYNNEI. The V end lost 2 bases, the J end lost 5 bases, and 15 bases lay between the germline ends. CDR3 sequence reads: CASSESWGQGYGYTF. CDR3 coding DNA: TGTGCCAGCAGTGAATCTTGGGGACAAGGGTATGGCTACACCTTC.

The chain uses TRBV4-1 and TRBJ1-3; 10 bases agree with TRBD1. This CDR3 comprises 15 residues. V lost 6 bases, J lost 4 bases, and 6 bases stayed unmatched. Germline CDR1 is MGHRA and CDR2 is YSYEKL. DNA for the CDR3: TGCGCCAGCAGTCAAACGGGACAGGGGGGAAACACCATATATTTT. Translation gives CASSQTGQGGNTIYF.

This clone has only one observation. The chain joins TRBV7-8 to TRBJ2-7; TRBD1 agrees at 7 bases. CDR3 size: 15 residues. Per the germline V gene, CDR1 is SGHVS and CDR2 is FQNEAQ. V trimming: 3 bases; J trimming: 6 bases; junction bases outside the gene matches: 11. Written as DNA, the CDR3 is TGTGCCAGCAGCTTCCTTGGACAGGCCCGTGGCGAGCAGTACTTC. It specifies CASSFLGQARGEQYF.

The J gene is TRBJ1-2, the V gene TRBV5-1, with D maybe TRBD1 (6 bases). Trimming shortened V by 4 bases and J by 8 bases, and 12 bases separated the two germline ends. The germline V gene has CDR1 SGHRS and CDR2 YFSETQ. CDR3 length: 12 amino acids. The CDR3 bases are TGCGCCAGCAGCGTTACAGGGAACGGCTACACCTTC. Its translation is CASSVTGNGYTF.

The V and J genes are TRBV29-1 and TRBJ1-2; D call uncertain. CDR1 is SQVTM, CDR2 ANQGSEA, per germline. Trimming pared 1 base from V and 8 bases from J, leaving 11 bases between. The CDR3 totals 12 residues. DNA of the CDR3: TGCAGCGTTGAAGGTGGAACAGACGGCTACACCTTC. Its protein product is CSVEGGTDGYTF.

This clone was seen a handful of times. V usage is TRBV15 and J usage is TRBJ1-4, with D tentatively TRBD1 (6 bases). The V end lost 1 base, the J end lost 0 bases, and 9 bases lay between the germline ends. The CDR3 runs to 16 residues. The germline V gene has CDR1 LNHNV and CDR2 YYDKDF (reference sequence). The CDR3 protein is CATSRGNRATNEKLFF. CDR3 DNA: TGTGCCACCAGCAGAGGCAACAGGGCAACTAATGAAAAACTGTTTTTT.

The rearrangement links TRBV3-1 (or the pseudogene TRBV3-2) to TRBJ2-2, with 7 bases identical to TRBD2. The junction had 5 bases not matched to a gene; V was cut back by 3 bases and J by 4 bases. CDR3 length: 15 residues. CDR1 LGHDT and CDR2 YNNKEL come from the germline V gene (reference sequence). DNA for the CDR3: TGTGCCAGCAGCCATCGAGGGAGGGGCACCGGGGAGCTGTTTTTT. The encoded protein is CASSHRGRGTGELFF.

The chain has TRBV5-1 and TRBJ2-6, with D perhaps TRBD2 (6 bases). The germline V gene has CDR1 SGHRS and CDR2 YFSETQ. The CDR3 is 16 amino acids. V was shortened by 7 bases and J by 0 bases, with 14 bases between the two germline ends. This CDR3 reads CASGGGLHSGANVLTF. Written as DNA, the CDR3 is TGCGCCAGCGGTGGAGGGCTGCACTCTGGGGCCAACGTCCTGACTTTC.

CDR3 DNA: TGTGCCAGCTCACCAGTGGAACAGGGGCCCCGTAGGGGAGCTTTCTTT. Protein product: CASSPVEQGPRRGAFF. V is TRBV18 and J is TRBJ1-1, with 7 bases matching TRBD1. Germline V gives CDR1 KGHSH, CDR2 LQKENI. V was clipped by 2 bases and J by 10 bases; unmatched bases: 16. The CDR3 runs 16 residues.

This clone was seen a single time. This sequence joins TRBV5-1 and TRBJ1-2, with 7 positions matching TRBD1. The germline V gene encodes CDR1 SGHRS and CDR2 YFSETQ. The trim removed 4 bases at V and 2 bases at J, leaving 8 bases unmatched. The CDR3 length is 15 residues. CDR3 DNA sequence: TGCGCCAGCAGCATTACCGACAGGGCGAACTATGGCTACACCTTC. Translated, it gives CASSITDRANYGYTF.